A single sample gave rise to the 17 T cell receptor beta chains below, sequenced in a study of PD-L1 blockade in urothelial cancer. The method was immunoSEQ multiplex PCR; TCRdb's version includes in-frame clones alone and lacks a portion of them. This sample has about 50,000 clones, with about 90% found just once. Stated time point: peripheral blood 6 weeks after treatment start. Sequenced here: PBMCs, sampled around atezolizumab (anti-PD-L1) treatment. Receptors originate from a man in his 60s with urothelial cancer.

This rearrangement joins TRBV4-3 to TRBJ1-6; 7 bases agree with TRBD1. The CDR3 totals 15 residues. J lost 10 bases, V lost 4 bases, and 10 bases had no gene match. CDR1 is LGHNA, CDR2 YSLEER, per germline. The CDR3 spells CASSPKGARESPLHF. The DNA for the CDR3 is TGCGCCAGCAGCCCCAAGGGGGCACGAGAATCACCCCTCCACTTT.

This clone has a handful of counts. The chain is built from TRBV9 and TRBJ2-3; 8 bases line up with TRBD2. This CDR3 comprises 18 residues. The junction had 16 bases not matched to a gene; V was cut back by 4 bases and J by 3 bases. The germline CDR1 and CDR2 sequences are SGDLS and YYNGEE. CDR3 residues: CASSPRRSGGSGTDTQYF. The CDR3 coding sequence is TGTGCCAGCAGCCCCCGGAGGAGCGGGGGCTCGGGGACAGATACGCAGTATTTT.

The chain carries TRBV29-1 and TRBJ2-5, with 10 bases that match TRBD1. CDR3 length equals 13 residues. The junction had 8 bases not matched to a gene; V was cut back by 6 bases and J by 7 bases. Germline-derived CDR1 and CDR2 are SQVTM and ANQGSEA. Here the CDR3 reads CSVEDRGSRTQYF. The CDR3 DNA sequence: TGCAGCGTGGAGGACAGGGGGAGTCGGACCCAGTACTTC.

This chain links TRBV6-1 with TRBJ1-2; unclear D gene. In germline, CDR1 is MNHNS, CDR2 SASEGT. This CDR3 has 15 amino acids. V dropped 2 bases and J dropped 3 bases, with 13 bases sitting between them. CDR3 region: CASSENAGTYYGYTF. CDR3 coding DNA: TGTGCCAGCAGTGAAAACGCAGGAACCTACTATGGCTACACCTTC.

This chain uses TRBV4-1 with TRBJ2-1; 12 bases map to TRBD2. Germline loops: CDR1 MGHRA, CDR2 YSYEKL. The trim removed 0 bases at V and 6 bases at J, leaving 6 bases unmatched. The CDR3 contains 17 residues. The chain's CDR3 is CASSQEASGGAFNEQFF. The CDR3 bases are TGCGCCAGCAGCCAAGAGGCTAGCGGGGGGGCTTTCAATGAGCAGTTCTTC.

The chain employs TRBV15 and TRBJ1-5; 12 nucleotides match TRBD1. Trimming cost V 6 bases and J 7 bases; bases outside gene matches: 7. There are 15 residues in the CDR3. Looked up from germline, CDR1 is LNHNV and CDR2 is YYDKDF (reference sequence). CDR3 amino acids: CATSYGTGGGQPQHF. CDR3 nucleotide sequence: TGTGCCACCAGTTACGGGACAGGGGGCGGCCAGCCCCAGCATTTT.

The rearrangement links TRBV6-1 to TRBJ2-7; possibly TRBD2 for D (6 bases). V dropped 3 bases and J dropped 2 bases, with 11 bases sitting between them. From germline, CDR1 is MNHNS and CDR2 SASEGT. The CDR3 is 14 residues long. The CDR3 here is CASSDGTPPYEQYF. The CDR3 nucleotides are TGTGCCAGCAGTGACGGGACTCCTCCCTACGAGCAGTACTTC.

The gene calls are TRBV4-2 and TRBJ2-2, with unresolved D. The CDR3 has 16 amino acids. The germline gives CDR1 LGHNA, CDR2 YNFKEQ. V was pared by 3 bases and J by 2 bases, with 13 bases between. CDR3 amino acids: CASSHSPEVNTGELFF. The CDR3 nucleotides read TGTGCCAGCAGCCATTCACCCGAGGTAAACACCGGGGAGCTGTTTTTT.

The chain uses TRBV4-1 and TRBJ2-3; perhaps TRBD1 as D (6 bases). The length of the CDR3 is 16 residues. The V end lost 7 bases, the J end lost 7 bases, and 24 bases lay between the germline ends. Per germline, CDR1 MGHRA and CDR2 YSYEKL. CDR3 amino acids: CASTQQGPPAPHTQYF. The CDR3 region has the DNA TGCGCCAGCACTCAACAGGGCCCCCCCGCCCCGCATACGCAGTATTTT.

The genes are TRBV6-1 and TRBJ1-2; 7 nucleotides align to TRBD1. This CDR3 contains 16 residues. Germline assignment: CDR1 MNHNS and CDR2 SASEGT. With V trimmed by 4 bases and J by 0 bases, 8 bases remained unmatched. CDR3 sequence reads: CASSGSPGQPNYGYTF. DNA for the CDR3: TGTGCCAGCAGTGGTAGTCCGGGACAGCCTAACTATGGCTACACCTTC.

The genes are TRBV9 and TRBJ2-2; TRBD2 agrees at 8 bases. The CDR3 is 14 amino acids. After removal of 2 bases from V and 5 bases from J, the junction contained 2 bases not matched to a gene. In germline, CDR1 is SGDLS, CDR2 YYNGEE. In nucleotides, the CDR3 is TGTGCCAGCAGCGTCGGGGGGGTAACCGGGGAGCTGTTTTTT. The encoded protein is CASSVGGVTGELFF.

The V gene is TRBV7-9, the J gene TRBJ1-2, with unresolved D. CDR1 is SEHNR and CDR2 is FQNEAQ in the germline V gene (reference sequence). The CDR3 totals 14 residues. Between the trimmed V and J ends, which lost 3 bases and 4 bases, there was a span of 12 bases. The CDR3 here is CASSFDTRFYGYTF. In DNA, the CDR3 is TGTGCCAGCAGCTTTGACACCAGGTTCTATGGCTACACCTTC.

This sequence joins TRBV7-9 and TRBJ1-1; a weak D match, TRBD1 (6 bases). The CDR3 sequence is 15 residues long. Germline V lookup: CDR1 SEHNR, CDR2 FQNEAQ (reference sequence). The V gene lost 1 base and the J gene lost 6 bases, with 15 bases spanning the gap. The CDR3 loop is CASSLVLGQSSEAFF. Here the CDR3 DNA reads TGTGCCAGCAGCTTAGTTTTAGGACAGAGCTCTGAAGCTTTCTTT.

The chain employs TRBV6-5 and TRBJ2-7; 10 bases agree with TRBD1. With 7 bases clipped from V and 1 base from J, the junction kept 1 base outside the gene matches. Germline V gene data show CDR1 as MNHEY and CDR2 as SVGAGI. This CDR3 comprises 13 residues. The DNA of the CDR3 is TGTGCCAGCACGGGACAGGGGTCCTACGAGCAGTACTTC. This sequence encodes CASTGQGSYEQYF.

V is TRBV5-1 and J is TRBJ2-7; TRBD1 matches 7 bases. Germline V gene sequence: CDR1 SGHRS, CDR2 YFSETQ. The CDR3 is 16 amino acids. V shed 3 bases and J 0 bases; nucleotides not matched to a gene: 9. The DNA for the CDR3 is TGCGCCAGCAGCTGGAAACCGGGACAGTTCTCCTACGAGCAGTACTTC. Its protein product is CASSWKPGQFSYEQYF. The full variable domain, in which reference TRBV5-1 and TRBJ2-7 provide the parts outside the CDR3, is KAGVTQTPRYLIKTRGQQVTLSCSPISGHRSVSWYQQTPGQGLQFLFEYFSETQRNKGNFPGRFSGRQFSNSRSEMNVSTLELGDSALYLCASSWKPGQFSYEQYFGPGTRLTVT.

The V call is TRBV5-1, the J call TRBJ2-6, with D possibly being TRBD1 (6 bases). Trimming cost V 1 base and J 0 bases, with 11 bases left between them. CDR1 and CDR2 (germline): SGHRS, YFSETQ. The CDR3 spans 17 residues. CDR3 DNA sequence: TGCGCCAGCAGCTTGTGGGGGACATCCTCTGGGGCCAACGTCCTGACTTTC. Protein sequence: CASSLWGTSSGANVLTF.

This chain links TRBV5-1 with TRBJ1-6; 7 nucleotides align to TRBD1. Germline V gene lookup returns CDR1 SGHRS and CDR2 YFSETQ. V gave up 0 bases and J gave up 0 bases; unmatched junction bases: 3. This CDR3 comprises 17 residues. The CDR3 spells CASSLGGQSSYNSPLHF. The CDR3 DNA reads as TGCGCCAGCAGCTTGGGGGGACAGAGCTCCTATAATTCACCCCTCCACTTT.